This T cell receptor beta chain was retrieved from a study of blood T cell repertoires in COVID-19. As for the study in general: The origin of the acute and convalescent COVID-19 samples was the United States, Italy and Spain. T cells, B-cell-depleted T cells, or PBMCs provided the cDNA or gDNA that served as material.

Trimming cost V 4 bases and J 1 base; bases outside gene matches: 16. The CDR3 contains 18 residues. Germline assignment: CDR1 SGHRS and CDR2 YFSETQ. This clone was recorded once. Per the original data handling: The assay estimated nucleated cells by amplifying reference gene primers. Measured with immunoSEQ multiplex PCR; TCRdb has only the in-frame clones, and not every one. The V and J calls and clone size were taken over from that table, and D and trimming were inferred from the DNA. The sample has some 300,000 clones, 89% seen once. V is TRBV5-1 and J is TRBJ2-5; TRBD1 matches 7 bases. Input material: PBMCs or T cells enriched from blood (not recorded which). The receptor's source is a woman aged 50 to 60 who had been exposed to COVID-19. CDR3 nucleotide sequence: TGCGCCAGCAGCCAGGGGATAGGGGCTGGACAGGCCCAAGAGACCCAGTACTTC. Its translation: CASSQGIGAGQAQETQYF.